The present entry profiles one T cell receptor (beta chain) with its context. The data originate from a study of identical twins. TCRdb reprocessed the 5' RACE reads via MiXCR and lists one record per CDR3 protein. Here the sample spans hundreds of thousands of distinct CDR3 sequences, over 9% being singletons. The CDR3 is made up of 18 amino acids. V was clipped by 3 bases and J by 3 bases; unmatched bases: 14. Germline CDR1 reads SGHRS; CDR2 reads YFSETQ. This sample also appeared in a second study, on yellow fever vaccine responses in identical twins.

The TCR comes from a woman aged 18-29 years in good health. The sequenced sample was PBMCs. This chain joins TRBV5-1 and TRBJ2-1, with 8 bases lining up with TRBD2. DNA of the CDR3: TGCGCCAGCAGCTCCCAATCCAATAGCGGGATACTCTACAATGAGCAGTTCTTC. This translates into CASSSQSNSGILYNEQFF.